This T cell receptor beta chain comes out of a study of a mutant IDH1 vaccine in newly diagnosed glioma. About this clone: As yet, its antigen is unknown.

Noted time point: week 35, safety follow-up. In every dose of vaccine, 300 ug of mutant IDH1 20-mer peptide was given alongside topical imiquimod. Germline CDR1 MNHNS, CDR2 SASEGT. With 7 bases clipped from V and 4 bases from J, the junction kept 10 bases outside the gene matches. The CDR3 covers 14 residues. Measured with immunoSEQ multiplex PCR; TCRdb has only the in-frame clones, and not every one. The sample has about 48,000 clones, 70% to 85% seen once; the top ten hold roughly 6.8%. This chain connects TRBV6-1 to TRBJ2-7; 7 bases map to TRBD2. This clonotype was obtained from a man aged 40-55 years with glioma. This specimen consisted of PBMCs, obtained from a glioma patient whose treatment included an IDH1 peptide vaccine. CDR3 region: CASTDWAGDYEQYF. The CDR3, as DNA: TGTGCCAGCACGGATTGGGCGGGGGATTACGAGCAGTACTTC.